These 10 T cell receptor beta chains came from one sample sequenced in a study of cytomegalovirus exposure and HLA in healthy donors. Researchers ran the PCR with 60 Vbeta and 13 Jbeta primers. Sequencing used immunoSEQ multiplex PCR; TCRdb keeps in-frame clones, though not all of them. The table lists 100,000 to 150,000 clones, 60% to 75% of them singletons, with less than 7% in the top ten. Sequenced sample: PBMCs. These receptors all come from a woman aged 45-65 years in good health and CMV-seropositive.

V gene TRBV5-4 combines with J gene TRBJ2-3, with D possibly matching TRBD2 (6 bases). The CDR3 is 14 amino acids. The germline V gene has CDR1 SGHNT and CDR2 YYREEE (reference sequence). V lost 1 base and J lost 5, with 11 bases in between. CDR3 region: CASSLRGAVDTQYF. In nucleotides, the CDR3 is TGTGCCAGCAGCTTGCGCGGGGCCGTAGATACGCAGTATTTT. The full variable domain, in which reference TRBV5-4 and TRBJ2-3 provide the parts outside the CDR3, is ETGVTQSPTHLIKTRGQQVTLRCSSQSGHNTVSWYQQALGQGPQFIFQYYREEENGRGNFPPRFSGLQFPNYSSELNVNALELDDSALYLCASSLRGAVDTQYFGPGTRLTVL.

The chain recombines TRBV19 with TRBJ1-5, with D uncertain. Trimming removed 5 bases from V and 1 base from J, with 6 bases in between. Germline loops: CDR1 LNHDA, CDR2 SQIVND (reference sequence). This CDR3 comprises 13 residues. The CDR3 reads CASSSQSNQPQHF. The CDR3 DNA is TGTGCCAGTAGTTCACAGAGCAATCAGCCCCAGCATTTT.

The V call is TRBV6-1, the J call TRBJ1-1; D not resolved. From germline, CDR1 is MNHNS and CDR2 SASEGT. Trimming left V 3 bases short and J 7 bases short, with 9 bases between. The CDR3 consists of 12 residues. CDR3 loop: CASSDWLREAFF. Here the CDR3 DNA reads TGTGCCAGCAGTGATTGGCTCCGTGAAGCTTTCTTT.

The genes are TRBV11-2 and TRBJ2-2; 10 nucleotides line up with TRBD1. Germline lookup yields CDR1 SGHAT and CDR2 FQNNGV. This CDR3 has 15 residues. Losses at the gene ends were 5 bases for V and 6 bases for J; bases not matched to a gene: 6. This CDR3 is CASSAGTGVAGELFF. The CDR3 region has the DNA TGTGCCAGCAGCGCGGGGACAGGGGTAGCCGGGGAGCTGTTTTTT.

V gene TRBV6-5 combines with J gene TRBJ1-4; D gene ambiguous. The ends were cut back, 2 bases at V and 6 bases at J, with 13 bases in the middle. The CDR3 is 15 amino acids. CDR1 and CDR2 (germline): MNHEY, SVGAGI. The CDR3 here is CASSYGGSLYEKLFF. DNA for the CDR3: TGTGCCAGCAGTTACGGAGGATCACTTTATGAAAAACTGTTTTTT.

The chain is built from TRBV29-1 and TRBJ2-7; a possible D gene is TRBD1 (5 bases). Germline CDR1 SQVTM, CDR2 ANQGSEA. CDR3 length: 15 amino acids. V lost 4 bases, J lost 2 bases, and 18 bases lay in between. CDR3 DNA sequence: TGCAGCGTTGTAATTTGGTCAGGGCCAACCTACGAGCAGTACTTC. It translates to CSVVIWSGPTYEQYF.

The CDR3 is CASSQANRDSPLHF. In nucleotides, the CDR3 is TGCGCCAGCAGCCAAGCAAACAGGGATTCACCCCTCCACTTT. The V and J genes are TRBV4-1 and TRBJ1-6; possibly TRBD1 for D (6 bases). The CDR3 runs 14 residues. Germline lookup yields CDR1 MGHRA and CDR2 YSYEKL. V was clipped by 1 base and J by 8 bases, with 9 bases between them.

V is TRBV14 and J is TRBJ1-1, with TRBD1 as a possible D gene (5 bases). The CDR3 contains 13 residues. Germline V gene data show CDR1 as SGHDN and CDR2 as FVKESK. Trimming cost V 6 bases and J 4 bases, with 12 bases left between them. CDR3 amino acids: CASSRQPATEAFF. CDR3 nucleotides: TGTGCCAGCAGTCGACAGCCAGCCACTGAAGCTTTCTTT. The whole variable domain, filled in from reference TRBV14 and TRBJ1-1, reads EAGVTQFPSHSVIEKGQTVTLRCDPISGHDNLYWYRRVMGKEIKFLLHFVKESKQDESGMPNNRFLAERTGGTYSTLKVQPAELEDSGVYFCASSRQPATEAFFGQGTRLTVV.

The chain is built from TRBV2 and TRBJ2-4; D not resolved. Germline lookup yields CDR1 SNHLY and CDR2 FYNNEI. CDR3 length equals 15 residues. The ends were cut back, 1 base at V and 6 bases at J, with 13 bases in the middle. The CDR3 region is CASSEEARQGNIQYF. The CDR3 bases are TGTGCCAGCAGTGAAGAAGCCAGGCAAGGAAACATTCAGTACTTC. Full variable domain (rest looked up from reference TRBV2 and TRBJ2-4): EPEVTQTPSHQVTQMGQEVILRCVPISNHLYFYWYRQILGQKVEFLVSFYNNEISEKSEIFDDQFSVERPDGSNFTLKIRSTKLEDSAMYFCASSEEARQGNIQYFGAGTRLSVL.

This clone was recorded once. This chain joins TRBV7-9 and TRBJ2-5; TRBD1 might be the D (5 bases). The length of the CDR3 is 14 residues. Trimming left V 3 bases short and J 2 bases short, with 10 bases between. Germline V CDR1 and CDR2: SEHNR, FQNEAQ (reference sequence). The DNA of the CDR3 is TGTGCCAGCAGCTTGGCAGGGTCGCAAGAGACCCAGTACTTC. Translated, it gives CASSLAGSQETQYF.